The rows below give T cell receptor beta chains drawn from one sample of a study of blood T cell repertoires in COVID-19. Using immunoSEQ multiplex PCR, the repertoire was profiled, and TCRdb retains in-frame clones only, with some absent. The sample lists 210,000 or so clones; roughly four fifths were seen once. The sequenced sample consisted of peripheral blood. The receptor set was obtained from a man between 50 and 59 years old who had recovered from COVID-19. CDR3s include the opening cysteine and the closing phenylalanine or tryptophan. Each record gives: J gene, D gene, clone size, V gene, CDR3 DNA, CDR3 protein. D genes are given only for firm matches. Rows give clone size only sometimes, using once, few, many, or a class for an expanded clone.

TRBJ2-1	.	.	TRBV7-8	TGTGCCAGCAGCTTAGGTTTCCAGGGTGGTCACAATGAGCAGTTCTTC	CASSLGFQGGHNEQFF
TRBJ1-5	.	few	TRBV19	TGTGCCAGTAGTATAGTAAAACAGCTAAATCAGCCCCAGCATTTT	CASSIVKQLNQPQHF
TRBJ1-2	.	few	TRBV19	TGTGCCAGTAGTATAAGCTACCAGCGGGACTACACCTTC	CASSISYQRDYTF
TRBJ1-4	.	once	TRBV6-6	TGTGCCAGCAGTTACTCAGGAGGCCCCAGCAATGAAAAACTGTTTTTT	CASSYSGGPSNEKLFF
TRBJ1-2	.	.	TRBV6-5	TGTGCCAGCATTCGGACGGGACGAGGGGGCTATGGCTACACCTTC	CASIRTGRGGYGYTF
TRBJ2-3	TRBD2	.	TRBV19	TGTGCCAGTAGCCGGGGGGTGGGGAAATTGGGCACAGATACGCAGTATTTT	CASSRGVGKLGTDTQYF
TRBJ2-6	.	.	TRBV7-3	TGTGCCAGCAGCACCAGCGGCCCACTCTCTGGGGCCAACGTCCTGACTTTC	CASSTSGPLSGANVLTF
TRBJ2-7	TRBD2	.	TRBV19	TGTGCCAGTAGTTGCCGTGGGCGGGAGGGCCTCTACGAGCAGTACTTC	CASSCRGREGLYEQYF
TRBJ2-7	TRBD2	.	TRBV14	TGTGCCAGCGGAAGACTAGCGGGGAACTACGAGCAGTACTTC	CASGRLAGNYEQYF
TRBJ2-1	.	.	TRBV11-3	TGTGCCAGCAGCCGGGACACCCGCAATGAGCAGTTCTTC	CASSRDTRNEQFF
TRBJ1-3	.	once	TRBV20-1	TGCAGTGCTAGTAGTAACAGGGTGGAAGGAAACACCATATATTTT	CSASSNRVEGNTIYF
TRBJ2-3	TRBD2	.	TRBV11-2	TGTGCCAGCAGCACTAGCGGGCTAGCGGATACGCAGTATTTT	CASSTSGLADTQYF
TRBJ2-3	.	.	TRBV7-2	TGTGCCAGCAGCTTTAACGGGATTAGCACAGATACGCAGTATTTT	CASSFNGISTDTQYF
TRBJ2-1	TRBD2	.	TRBV27	TGTGCCAGCAGTTTCCTAGCGGGAGGCAATGAGCAGTTCTTC	CASSFLAGGNEQFF
TRBJ2-5	TRBD2	.	TRBV19	TGTGCCAGTAGTACCCTGGTGGGCGGGAGTGGAGGAGAGACCCAGTACTTC	CASSTLVGGSGGETQYF
TRBJ2-1	TRBD1	.	TRBV13	TGTGCCAGCAGCCAACAGCAGGGGGATGTCAATGAGCAGTTCTTC	CASSQQQGDVNEQFF
TRBJ2-3	TRBD2	.	TRBV11-2	TGTGCCAGCAGCTCCCGGGGGGTCGGCACAGATACGCAGTATTTT	CASSSRGVGTDTQYF
TRBJ2-7	TRBD1	.	TRBV20-1	TGCAGTGCAAGTAGGACAGGGGGATCCTACGAGCAGTACTTC	CSASRTGGSYEQYF
TRBJ2-5	TRBD2	few	TRBV7-2	TGTGCCAGCAGCTTAGGGACTAGCCCAGAGACCCAGTACTTC	CASSLGTSPETQYF
TRBJ1-1	.	.	TRBV14	TGTGCCAGCAGCCAAGATTTGCCAGGATTCATGAACACTGAAGCTTTCTTT	CASSQDLPGFMNTEAFF
TRBJ1-2	.	.	TRBV6-6	TGTGCCAGCAGTTACGTCTCCGCACAGATGTATGGCTACACCTTC	CASSYVSAQMYGYTF
TRBJ1-3	.	.	TRBV19	TGTGCCAGTAGTACCAGGACGGGGTCTGGAAACACCATATATTTT	CASSTRTGSGNTIYF
TRBJ2-7	TRBD1	.	TRBV29-1	TGCAGCGTTGCCCCTGGACAGGGCATCCACGAGCAGTACTTC	CSVAPGQGIHEQYF
TRBJ2-1	TRBD2	.	TRBV2	TGTGCCAGCAGTGAGGAGGTAGCGGGTGACAATGAGCAGTTCTTC	CASSEEVAGDNEQFF
TRBJ2-2	TRBD1	.	TRBV4-2	TGTGCCAGCAGCCATTTTGGGGACAGGGACACCGGGGAGCTGTTTTTT	CASSHFGDRDTGELFF
TRBJ1-4	TRBD1	.	TRBV5-1	TGCGCCAGCAGCTTGGGTAATGGGCCAAGAGGGGGCGAAAAACTGTTTTTT	CASSLGNGPRGGEKLFF
TRBJ2-7	.	.	TRBV21-1	TGTGCCAGCAGCAATGCGGGCAAGACAGGGGGCTACGAGCAGTACTTC	CASSNAGKTGGYEQYF
TRBJ2-6	.	.	TRBV28	TGTGCCACCAGAGGGGCGTGGGTCCTCTCTGGGGCCAACGTCCTGACTTTC	CATRGAWVLSGANVLTF
TRBJ2-1	TRBD2	.	TRBV30	TGTGCCGGAATACTCCGGGGAGGGAGCTCCTACAATGAGCAGTTCTTC	CAGILRGGSSYNEQFF
TRBJ2-2	TRBD2	.	TRBV4-2	TGTGCCAGCAGCCAAGGGGGCGCCTCCGCGGGAGGATATGCCGGGGAGCTGTTTTTT	CASSQGGASAGGYAGELFF
TRBJ1-5	.	few	TRBV28	TGTGCCAGTACCGGGACAATCTGGGGCAATCAGCCCCAGCATTTT	CASTGTIWGNQPQHF
TRBJ1-1	TRBD1	.	TRBV24-1	TGTGCCACCAGTGGTGGGACAGGGTCCTTCTTACGCACTGAAGCTTTCTTT	CATSGGTGSFLRTEAFF
TRBJ2-5	TRBD2	.	TRBV14	TGTGCCAGCAGCCAAGATCACGGGAGGTGGGAGACCCAGTACTTC	CASSQDHGRWETQYF
TRBJ2-3	.	.	TRBV6-5	TGTGCCAGCAGTTACAATGGCCCCGGCACAGATACGCAGTATTTT	CASSYNGPGTDTQYF
TRBJ2-1	.	few	TRBV12-3/TRBV12-4	TGTGCCAGCAGCTCCAATAGTTTCTATGAGCAGTTCTTC	CASSSNSFYEQFF
TRBJ2-1	.	.	TRBV3-1/TRBV3-2	TGTGCCAGCAGCCAAGATTCGGACTTCTACAATGAGCAGTTCTTC	CASSQDSDFYNEQFF
TRBJ2-3	TRBD2	once	TRBV5-1	TGCGCCAGCAGCTTGGGACTAGCGGGAAACATCGCAGATACGCAGTATTTT	CASSLGLAGNIADTQYF
TRBJ2-1	TRBD1	.	TRBV6-6	TGTGCCAGCAGTTACTCGCGGCAGGGGGTAGACAATGAGCAGTTCTTC	CASSYSRQGVDNEQFF
TRBJ2-1	.	.	TRBV3-1/TRBV3-2	TGTGCCAGCACCGAGAACAGTCGGAATGAGCAGTTCTTC	CASTENSRNEQFF
TRBJ2-5	TRBD2	.	TRBV11-3	TGTGCCAGCAGCCGGACTAGCGGGTACCAAGAGACCCAGTACTTC	CASSRTSGYQETQYF
TRBJ2-2	TRBD2	.	TRBV19	TGCGCCAGTAGTATAAGAGCGAGCGGGAGGGCGTTCGGGGAGCTGTTTTTT	CASSIRASGRAFGELFF
TRBJ1-3	.	few	TRBV2	TGTGCCAGCAGTGAAGGGGGGCTGAGTGGAAACACCATATATTTT	CASSEGGLSGNTIYF
TRBJ2-2	TRBD1	.	TRBV5-6	TGTGCCAGCAGCTTACCACTGACAGGGGGGAGCACCGGGGAGCTGTTTTTT	CASSLPLTGGSTGELFF
TRBJ2-7	.	.	TRBV3-1/TRBV3-2	TGTGCCAGCAGCCCCTCCCCGGGATCCTACGAGCAGTACTTC	CASSPSPGSYEQYF
TRBJ2-3	TRBD2	.	TRBV7-8	TGTGCCAGCAGCTTCTCTAGCGGGGCCCCCACAGATACGCAGTATTTT	CASSFSSGAPTDTQYF
TRBJ2-3	TRBD2	.	TRBV27	TGTGCCAGCAGTCTAGCGGGAGGGCCAGATACGCAGTATTTT	CASSLAGGPDTQYF
TRBJ1-2	.	.	TRBV30	TGTGCCTTGGACATCGAGAACTATGGCTACACCTTC	CALDIENYGYTF